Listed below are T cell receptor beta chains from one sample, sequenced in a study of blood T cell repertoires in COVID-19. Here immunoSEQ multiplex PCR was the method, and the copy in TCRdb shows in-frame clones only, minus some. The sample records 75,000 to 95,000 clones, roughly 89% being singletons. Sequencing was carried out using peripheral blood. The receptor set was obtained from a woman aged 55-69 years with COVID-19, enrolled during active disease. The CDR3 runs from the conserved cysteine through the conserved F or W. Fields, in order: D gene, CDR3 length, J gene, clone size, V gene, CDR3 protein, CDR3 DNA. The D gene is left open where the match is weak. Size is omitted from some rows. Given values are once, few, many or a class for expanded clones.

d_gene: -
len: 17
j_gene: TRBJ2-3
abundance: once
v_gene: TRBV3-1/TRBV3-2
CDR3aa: CASSQTAPGQVSDTQYF
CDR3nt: TGTGCCAGCAGCCAAACTGCCCCGGGACAAGTATCGGATACGCAGTATTTT

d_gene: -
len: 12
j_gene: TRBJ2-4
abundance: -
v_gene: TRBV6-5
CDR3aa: CASSYSNGIQYF
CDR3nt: TGTGCCAGCAGTTACTCGAACGGCATTCAGTACTTC

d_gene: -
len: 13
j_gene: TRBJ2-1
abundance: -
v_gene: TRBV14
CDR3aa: CASSQSIANEQFF
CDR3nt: TGTGCCAGCAGCCAAAGTATTGCGAATGAGCAGTTCTTC

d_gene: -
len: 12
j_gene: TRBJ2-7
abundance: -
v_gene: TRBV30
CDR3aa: CAWSGSGYEQYF
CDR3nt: TGTGCCTGGAGCGGGAGCGGGTACGAGCAGTACTTC

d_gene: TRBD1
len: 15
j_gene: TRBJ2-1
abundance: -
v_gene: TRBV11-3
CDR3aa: CASSPWTGLNNEQFF
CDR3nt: TGTGCCAGCAGCCCGTGGACAGGGCTGAACAATGAGCAGTTCTTC

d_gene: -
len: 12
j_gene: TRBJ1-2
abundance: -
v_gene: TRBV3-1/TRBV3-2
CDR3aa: CASSSRQRGYTF
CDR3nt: TGTGCCAGCAGCTCCCGACAGCGTGGCTACACCTTC

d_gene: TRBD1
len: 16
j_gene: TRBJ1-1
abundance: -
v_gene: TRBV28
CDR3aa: CASSLGQGRRYTEAFF
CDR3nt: TGTGCCAGCAGTTTAGGACAGGGGAGGCGGTACACTGAAGCTTTCTTT

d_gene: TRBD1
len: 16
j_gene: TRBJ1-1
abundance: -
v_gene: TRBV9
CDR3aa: CASSAVPGTGNTEAFF
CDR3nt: TGTGCCAGCAGCGCGGTACCTGGGACAGGGAACACTGAAGCTTTCTTT

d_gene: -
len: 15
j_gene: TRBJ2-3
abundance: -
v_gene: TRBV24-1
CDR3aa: CATSVRYLQSDTQYF
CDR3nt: TGTGCCACCAGTGTGCGCTATTTACAGTCAGATACGCAGTATTTT

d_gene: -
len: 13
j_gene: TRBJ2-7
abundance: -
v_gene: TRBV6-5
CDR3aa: CASSYPGDYEQYF
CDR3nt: TGTGCCAGCAGTTACCCAGGGGACTACGAGCAGTACTTC

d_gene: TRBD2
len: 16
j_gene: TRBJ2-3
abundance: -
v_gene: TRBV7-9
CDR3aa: CASSSTTSGGAGTQYF
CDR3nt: TGTGCCAGCAGCTCAACGACTAGCGGGGGGGCGGGTACGCAGTATTTT

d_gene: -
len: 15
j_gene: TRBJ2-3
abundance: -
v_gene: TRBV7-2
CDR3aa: CASSLVPGATDTQYF
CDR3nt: TGTGCCAGCAGCTTAGTTCCAGGGGCAACAGATACGCAGTATTTT

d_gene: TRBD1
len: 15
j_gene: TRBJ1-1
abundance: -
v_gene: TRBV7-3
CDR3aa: CASSSSGGGVTEAFF
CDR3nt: TGTGCCAGCAGCTCCTCAGGGGGCGGTGTCACTGAAGCTTTCTTT

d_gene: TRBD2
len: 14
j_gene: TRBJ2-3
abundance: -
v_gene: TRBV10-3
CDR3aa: CASSRGLAGFTQYF
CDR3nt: TGTGCTTCATCCCGGGGACTAGCGGGGTTTACGCAGTATTTT

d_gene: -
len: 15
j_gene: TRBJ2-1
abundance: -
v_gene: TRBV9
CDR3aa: CASSVDSGAHNEQFF
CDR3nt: TGTGCCAGCAGCGTGGACAGCGGAGCCCACAATGAGCAGTTCTTC

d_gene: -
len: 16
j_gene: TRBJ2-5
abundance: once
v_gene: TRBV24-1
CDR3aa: CATSDPLTAAQETQYF
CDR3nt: TGTGCCACCAGTGATCCCCTAACCGCCGCCCAAGAGACCCAGTACTTC

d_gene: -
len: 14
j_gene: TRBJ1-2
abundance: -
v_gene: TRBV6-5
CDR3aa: CASRTDTGMGGYTF
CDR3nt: TGTGCCAGCAGGACGGACACTGGTATGGGTGGCTACACCTTC

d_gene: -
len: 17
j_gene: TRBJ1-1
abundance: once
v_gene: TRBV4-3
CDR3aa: CASSQEVAGRMNTEAFF
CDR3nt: TGCGCCAGCAGCCAAGAGGTCGCAGGGAGGATGAACACTGAAGCTTTCTTT

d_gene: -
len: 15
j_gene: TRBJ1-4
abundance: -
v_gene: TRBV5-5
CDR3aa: CASDNRHAGDEKLFF
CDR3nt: TGTGCCAGCGATAACCGCCATGCGGGGGATGAAAAACTGTTTTTT

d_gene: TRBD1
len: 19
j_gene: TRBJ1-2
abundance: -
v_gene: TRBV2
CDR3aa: CASSPTLWRRDSRGWGYTF
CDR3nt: TGTGCCAGCAGTCCCACCCTCTGGCGCCGGGACAGCCGTGGTTGGGGCTACACCTTC

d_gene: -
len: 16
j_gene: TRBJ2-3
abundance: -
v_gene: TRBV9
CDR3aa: CASSGYRTSWADTQYF
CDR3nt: TGTGCCAGCAGCGGATACAGGACCTCCTGGGCAGATACGCAGTATTTT

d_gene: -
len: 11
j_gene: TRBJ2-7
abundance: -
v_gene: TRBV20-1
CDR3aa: CSARDIYEQYF
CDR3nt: TGCAGTGCTAGAGATATCTACGAGCAGTACTTC

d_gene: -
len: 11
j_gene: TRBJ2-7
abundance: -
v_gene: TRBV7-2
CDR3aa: CASSHGGEQYF
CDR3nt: TGTGCCAGCAGCCATGGAGGCGAGCAGTACTTC

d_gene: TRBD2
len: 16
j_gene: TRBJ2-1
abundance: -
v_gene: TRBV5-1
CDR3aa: CASSLAVSGGANEQFF
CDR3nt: TGCGCCAGCAGCTTGGCCGTTAGCGGGGGGGCTAATGAGCAGTTCTTC

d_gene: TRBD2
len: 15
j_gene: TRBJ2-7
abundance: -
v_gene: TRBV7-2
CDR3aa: CASSTRLAGGMGQYF
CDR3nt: TGTGCCAGCAGCACCCGACTAGCGGGGGGGATGGGGCAGTACTTC

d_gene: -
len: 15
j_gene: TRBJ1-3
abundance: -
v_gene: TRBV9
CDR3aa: CASSVVAGSGNTIYF
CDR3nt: TGTGCCAGCAGCGTAGTGGCAGGCTCTGGAAACACCATATATTTT

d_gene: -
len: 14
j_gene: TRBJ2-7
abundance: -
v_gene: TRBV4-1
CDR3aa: CASSKAGDSYEQYF
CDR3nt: TGCGCCAGCAGCAAGGCAGGGGACTCCTACGAGCAGTACTTC

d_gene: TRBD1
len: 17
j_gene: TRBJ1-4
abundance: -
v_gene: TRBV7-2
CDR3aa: CASSLTGLQPQNEKLFF
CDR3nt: TGTGCCAGCAGCTTGACAGGGCTCCAGCCCCAGAATGAAAAACTGTTTTTT